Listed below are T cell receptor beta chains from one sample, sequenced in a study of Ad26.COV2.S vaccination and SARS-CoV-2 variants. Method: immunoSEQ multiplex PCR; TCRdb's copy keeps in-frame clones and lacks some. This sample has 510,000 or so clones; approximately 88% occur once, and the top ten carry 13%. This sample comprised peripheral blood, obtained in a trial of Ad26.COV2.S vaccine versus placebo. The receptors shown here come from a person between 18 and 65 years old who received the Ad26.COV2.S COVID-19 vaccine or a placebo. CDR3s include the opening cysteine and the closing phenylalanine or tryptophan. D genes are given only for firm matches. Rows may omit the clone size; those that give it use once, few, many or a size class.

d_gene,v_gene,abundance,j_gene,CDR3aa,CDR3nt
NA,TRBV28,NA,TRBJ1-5,CASRYERTVGNQPQHF,TGTGCCAGCAGGTACGAACGGACAGTAGGCAATCAGCCCCAGCATTTT
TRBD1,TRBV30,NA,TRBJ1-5,CAWSVDHRGGQPQHF,TGTGCCTGGAGTGTAGACCACAGGGGGGGACAGCCCCAGCATTTT
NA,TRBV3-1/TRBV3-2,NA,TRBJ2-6,CASSHGPYSGANVLTF,TGTGCCAGCAGCCATGGACCGTACTCTGGGGCCAACGTCCTGACTTTC
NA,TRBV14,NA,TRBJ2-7,CASSQDRSGAYEQYF,TGTGCCAGCAGCCAAGATAGATCGGGGGCCTACGAGCAGTACTTC
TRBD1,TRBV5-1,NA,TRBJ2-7,CASSLSGTGSSYEQYF,TGCGCCAGCAGCTTGTCCGGGACAGGGTCCTCCTACGAGCAGTACTTC
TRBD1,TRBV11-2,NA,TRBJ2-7,CASGPGTGAFIKLYEQYF,TGTGCCAGCGGGCCCGGGACAGGGGCGTTCATTAAGTTATACGAGCAGTACTTC
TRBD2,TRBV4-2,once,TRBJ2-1,CASSPVNGWREIDEQFF,TGTGCCAGCAGCCCGGTAAACGGATGGCGGGAGATCGATGAGCAGTTCTTC
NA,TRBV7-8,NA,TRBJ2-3,CASSLRARVGTDTQYF,TGTGCCAGCAGCTTAAGGGCCAGGGTGGGCACAGATACGCAGTATTTT
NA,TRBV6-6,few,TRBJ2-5,CASRKVGSNYETQYF,TGTGCCAGCAGGAAAGTAGGGTCAAATTATGAGACCCAGTACTTC
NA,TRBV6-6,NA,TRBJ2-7,CATQQDYEQYF,TGTGCCACCCAACAGGACTACGAGCAGTACTTC
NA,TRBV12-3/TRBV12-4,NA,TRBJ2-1,CASSLFAEQFF,TGTGCCAGCAGTTTGTTTGCTGAGCAGTTCTTC
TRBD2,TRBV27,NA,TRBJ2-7,CASSFRGGYEQYF,TGTGCCAGCAGTTTTCGGGGGGGCTACGAGCAGTACTTC
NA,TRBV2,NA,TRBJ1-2,CASSEVRATQVYGYTF,TGTGCCAGCAGTGAGGTACGGGCCACTCAAGTCTATGGCTACACCTTC
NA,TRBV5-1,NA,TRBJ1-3,CASSTEPRVSGNTIYF,TGCGCCAGCAGCACCGAGCCCAGGGTCTCTGGAAACACCATATATTTT
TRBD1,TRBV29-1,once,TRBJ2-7,CSARGADRAHYEQYF,TGCAGCGCCAGAGGGGCTGACAGGGCCCACTACGAGCAGTACTTC
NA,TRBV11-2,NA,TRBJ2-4,CASSLDRGRPHLAKNIQYF,TGTGCCAGCAGCTTAGATCGCGGTCGACCTCATTTAGCCAAAAACATTCAGTACTTC
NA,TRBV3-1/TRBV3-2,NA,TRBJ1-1,CASSRKDGTEAFF,TGTGCCAGCAGCCGTAAGGATGGCACTGAAGCTTTCTTT
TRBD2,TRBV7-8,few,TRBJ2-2,CASSSGTDTGELFF,TGTGCCAGCAGTAGCGGGACCGACACCGGGGAGCTGTTTTTT
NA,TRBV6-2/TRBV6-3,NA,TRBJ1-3,CASSRRQLLLSSGNTIYF,TGTGCCAGCAGTCGTCGTCAACTCCTACTCAGCTCTGGAAACACCATATATTTT
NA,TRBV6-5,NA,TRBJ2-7,CASSLGGLSYEQYF,TGTGCCAGCAGCCTAGGCGGACTCTCCTACGAGCAGTACTTC
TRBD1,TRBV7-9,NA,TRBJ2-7,CASSGGTGLYEQYF,TGTGCCAGCAGTGGGGGGACAGGGTTGTACGAGCAGTACTTC
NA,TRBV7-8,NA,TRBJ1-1,CASSPHAGGSLGNTEAFF,TGTGCCAGCAGCCCCCATGCGGGGGGGTCCCTGGGGAACACTGAAGCTTTCTTT
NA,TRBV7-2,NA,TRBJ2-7,CASSPQGASWAYEQYF,TGTGCCAGCAGCCCCCAAGGGGCCTCATGGGCCTACGAGCAGTACTTC
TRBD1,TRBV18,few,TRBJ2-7,CASSPLPWTGLSSYEQYF,TGTGCCAGCTCACCACTTCCTTGGACAGGGCTAAGCTCCTACGAGCAGTACTTC
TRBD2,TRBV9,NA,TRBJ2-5,CASSPGTSGETQYF,TGTGCCAGCAGCCCGGGGACTAGTGGCGAGACCCAGTACTTC
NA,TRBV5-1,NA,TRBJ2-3,CASSFSRAYADTQYF,TGCGCCAGCAGCTTTAGCAGGGCGTACGCAGATACGCAGTATTTT
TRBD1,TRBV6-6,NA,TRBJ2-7,CASSYLDRAYEQYF,TGTGCCAGCAGTTACTTAGACAGGGCCTACGAGCAGTACTTC
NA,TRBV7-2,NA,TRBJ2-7,CASSLEGTGSYEQYF,TGTGCCAGCAGCTTAGAGGGGACGGGGTCCTACGAGCAGTACTTC
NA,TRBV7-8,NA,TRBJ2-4,CASSRDHFAENIQYF,TGTGCCAGCAGCCGAGACCATTTTGCGGAAAACATTCAGTACTTC
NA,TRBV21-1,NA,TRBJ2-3,CASSPSPTTDTQYF,TGTGCCAGCAGCCCATCCCCTACGACAGATACGCAGTATTTT
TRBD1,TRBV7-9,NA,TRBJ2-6,CASSTGTGRSGANVLTF,TGTGCCAGCAGTACCGGGACAGGGCGGTCTGGGGCCAACGTCCTGACTTTC
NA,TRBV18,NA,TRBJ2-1,CASSPSARGGSYNEQFF,TGTGCCAGCTCACCCTCGGCCAGGGGGGGCTCCTACAATGAGCAGTTCTTC
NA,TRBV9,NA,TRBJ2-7,CASSLGIFYEQYF,TGTGCCAGCAGCCTGGGGATTTTCTACGAGCAGTACTTC
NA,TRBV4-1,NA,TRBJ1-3,CASSQDLGPKTPGNTIYF,TGCGCCAGCAGCCAAGATTTGGGACCGAAAACCCCTGGAAACACCATATATTTT
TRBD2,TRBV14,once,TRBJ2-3,CASSPTTSGRVDTQYF,TGTGCCAGCAGCCCGACGACTAGCGGGAGGGTAGATACGCAGTATTTT
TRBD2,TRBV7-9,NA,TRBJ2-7,CASSLETSGIYEQYF,TGTGCCAGCAGCCTCGAGACTAGCGGAATCTACGAGCAGTACTTC
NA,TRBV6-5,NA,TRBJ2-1,CASRKQGSNEQFF,TGTGCCAGCAGGAAACAGGGTTCCAATGAGCAGTTCTTC
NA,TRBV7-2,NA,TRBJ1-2,CASSLGVYYGYTF,TGTGCCAGCAGCTTAGGTGTATACTATGGCTACACCTTC
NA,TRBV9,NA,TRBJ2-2,CASSGTGAGNTGELFF,TGTGCCAGCAGCGGAACGGGGGCAGGTAACACCGGGGAGCTGTTTTTT
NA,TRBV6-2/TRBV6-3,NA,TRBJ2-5,CASSAPGRLMAQYF,TGTGCCAGCAGTGCACCGGGCCGCCTTATGGCCCAGTACTTC
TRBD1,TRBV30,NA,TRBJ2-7,CAWAGTVSYEQYF,TGTGCCTGGGCAGGGACAGTCTCCTACGAGCAGTACTTC
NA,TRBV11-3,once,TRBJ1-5,CASSAANNQPQHF,TGTGCCAGCAGCGCGGCGAACAATCAGCCCCAGCATTTT
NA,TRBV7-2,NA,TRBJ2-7,CASSQARAGREQYF,TGTGCCAGCAGCCAGGCCCGGGCAGGGCGCGAGCAGTACTTC
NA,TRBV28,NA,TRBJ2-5,CASSFGGGVYQETQYF,TGTGCCAGCAGTTTTGGGGGCGGGGTATACCAAGAGACCCAGTACTTC
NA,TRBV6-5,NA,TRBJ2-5,CASTPESQETQYF,TGTGCCAGCACTCCCGAATCCCAAGAGACCCAGTACTTC
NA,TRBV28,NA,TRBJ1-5,CASWFRVYNQPQHF,TGTGCCAGTTGGTTCAGGGTCTACAATCAGCCCCAGCATTTT
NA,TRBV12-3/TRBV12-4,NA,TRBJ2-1,CASSFTPGEQFF,TGTGCCAGCAGTTTCACCCCCGGGGAGCAGTTCTTC